This T cell receptor beta chain was recorded in a study of blood T cells in healthy people across ages. Each donor was a healthy Caucasian individual from Russia, aged roughly 6 to 95. Total RNA was isolated from each sample in quantities of at least 6 micrograms. A sample-barcoded 5' primer and a J-beta primer mix were used in a second PCR of roughly 7 to 11 cycles. TCRdb called the 5' RACE reads again in MiXCR, with one record for every CDR3 protein. Of hundreds of thousands of distinct CDR3 sequences in the sample, around a fifth were seen once. This clonotype has only a few counts. The V gene end was trimmed by 3 bases and the J gene end by 5 bases; junction bases not matched to a gene: 4. Germline CDR1 reads SQVTM; CDR2 reads ANQGSEA. The CDR3 consists of 13 residues.

Sample: blood. The TCR sequence derives from a man aged 70 or older in good health. This chain connects TRBV29-1 to TRBJ1-2, with 9 bases aligning to TRBD1. The chain's CDR3 is CSVEWDRVYGYTF. The CDR3 coding sequence is TGCAGCGTTGAGTGGGACAGGGTATATGGCTACACCTTC. The full variable domain, completed using reference TRBV29-1 and TRBJ1-2, is SAVISQKPSRDICQRGTSLTIQCQVDSQVTMMFWYRQQPGQSLTLIATANQGSEATYESGFVIDKFPISRPNLTFSTLTVSNMSPEDSSIYLCSVEWDRVYGYTFGSGTRLTVV.